What follows are 21 T cell receptor beta chains derived from one specimen sequenced in a study of blood T cell repertoires in COVID-19. Measured with immunoSEQ multiplex PCR; TCRdb has only the in-frame clones, and not every one. The sample lists some 150,000 clones, approximately 84% occurring once. Sequenced input: peripheral blood. These receptors all stem from a human donor with acute or convalescent COVID-19. The donor label of this sample is uncertain.

This clone was found once. The rearrangement uses TRBV9 and TRBJ1-1; weak D call: TRBD1 (6 bases). Trimming removed 4 bases from V and 0 bases from J, with 13 bases in between. Germline V CDR1 and CDR2: SGDLS, YYNGEE. There are 15 residues in the CDR3. CDR3: CASSSGQSMNTEAFF. CDR3 in DNA: TGTGCCAGCAGCTCCGGACAGAGCATGAACACTGAAGCTTTCTTT. Full variable domain (missing parts from reference TRBV9 and TRBJ1-1): DSGVTQTPKHLITATGQRVTLRCSPRSGDLSVYWYQQSLDQGLQFLIQYYNGEERAKGNILERFSAQQFPDLHSELNLSSLELGDSALYFCASSSGQSMNTEAFFGQGTRLTVV.

The chain recombines TRBV9 with TRBJ2-1; D remains unclear. Looked up from germline, CDR1 is SGDLS and CDR2 is YYNGEE. The CDR3 has 16 amino acids. The ends were cut back, 1 base at V and 0 bases at J, with 11 bases in the middle. The CDR3 here is CASSVLGGSSYNEQFF. The DNA for the CDR3 is TGTGCCAGCAGCGTACTCGGCGGCAGCTCCTACAATGAGCAGTTCTTC.

This clone was seen a single time. The chain has TRBV18 and TRBJ2-2; TRBD1 agrees at 11 bases. The germline CDR1 and CDR2 sequences are KGHSH and LQKENI. This CDR3 is 16 amino acids long. Trimming cost V 5 bases and J 2 bases; bases outside gene matches: 4. The CDR3 coding sequence is TGTGCCAGCTCAACGGACAGGGGGCATAACACCGGGGAGCTGTTTTTT. Translating it yields CASSTDRGHNTGELFF.

CDR3 sequence (DNA): TGTGCCAGCAGTCGGGACACCGGCACTGAAGCTTTCTTT. As protein: CASSRDTGTEAFF. The chain has TRBV6-5 and TRBJ1-1, with D possibly matching TRBD1 (6 bases). The V end was cut by 5 bases, the J end by 4 bases, with 11 bases between. The CDR3 extends over 13 amino acids. CDR1 and CDR2 from the germline V gene are MNHEY and SVGAGI.

This clone has just one count. This sequence joins TRBV9 and TRBJ2-7, with 9 bases fitting TRBD1. Losses at the gene ends were 4 bases for V and 3 bases for J; bases not matched to a gene: 8. The CDR3 has 15 residues. The V gene's germline CDR1 is SGDLS and CDR2 YYNGEE. CDR3 DNA: TGTGCCAGCAGCTCCGAACAGGGGGCCTACTACGAGCAGTACTTC. This gives the protein CASSSEQGAYYEQYF.

The V and J genes are TRBV3-1 (or the pseudogene TRBV3-2) and TRBJ2-1, with 10 bases lining up with TRBD1. This CDR3 comprises 16 residues. With 7 bases clipped from V and 7 bases from J, the junction kept 13 bases outside the gene matches. The germline V gene encodes CDR1 LGHDT and CDR2 YNNKEL (reference sequence). The CDR3 DNA sequence: TGTGCCAGCACCCCAAACGTAAGGACAGGGGGGAATGAGCAGTTCTTC. As protein: CASTPNVRTGGNEQFF.

The chain employs TRBV6-6 and TRBJ1-2; the D gene is possibly TRBD1 (5 bases). The CDR3 extends over 14 amino acids. V was clipped by 0 bases and J by 5 bases, with 10 bases between them. The germline V gene has CDR1 MNHNY and CDR2 SVGAGI (reference sequence). The chain's CDR3 is CASSYSGQFYGYTF. The CDR3, as DNA: TGTGCCAGCAGTTACTCGGGGCAGTTTTATGGCTACACCTTC.

CDR3 region: CASSLGTSTDTQYF. CDR3 DNA: TGTGCCAGCAGCTTAGGTACTAGCACAGATACGCAGTATTTT. This chain links TRBV7-2 with TRBJ2-3, with no clear D. Germline V gives CDR1 SGHTA, CDR2 FQGNSA. V dropped 1 base and J dropped 0 bases, with 5 bases sitting between them. The CDR3 length is 14 residues.

The genes are TRBV10-2 and TRBJ1-2; D remains ambiguous. With 6 bases removed from V and 13 bases from J, the gap between germline ends came to 18 bases. The CDR3 consists of 12 residues. The germline CDR1 and CDR2 sequences are WSHSY and SAAADI. The CDR3 DNA reads as TGCGCCAGCAGCGGGGAGGGTGGAAGCCGCACCTTC. As protein: CASSGEGGSRTF.

V and J are TRBV28 and TRBJ1-4; D call uncertain. This CDR3 is 15 amino acids long. Per germline, CDR1 MDHEN and CDR2 SYDVKM. Trimming removed 7 bases at V and 1 base at J, with 13 bases between. The CDR3 DNA reads as TGTGCCAGCATCGGAAGAGGGAGAACTAATGAAAAACTGTTTTTT. This encodes CASIGRGRTNEKLFF.

The J gene is TRBJ1-6, the V gene TRBV16, with no clear D. V lost 2 bases to trimming and J lost 0 bases, with 17 bases between them. The germline V gene has CDR1 KGHSY and CDR2 FQNENV. The CDR3 sequence is 19 residues long. CDR3 residues: CASSQIIGLRSSYNSPLHF. The CDR3 DNA follows: TGTGCCAGCAGCCAAATTATAGGCCTTAGGAGCTCCTATAATTCACCCCTCCACTTT.

V usage is TRBV5-1 and J usage is TRBJ2-1, with D perhaps matching TRBD1 (6 bases). CDR1 is SGHRS and CDR2 is YFSETQ in the germline V gene. V lost 3 bases and J 5 bases, leaving 15 bases between the germline ends. The CDR3 spans 15 residues. Here the CDR3 DNA reads TGCGCCAGCAGCTACCAAGGGGGAAGGAACAATGAGCAGTTCTTC. The encoded protein is CASSYQGGRNNEQFF.

The gene calls are TRBV27 and TRBJ2-1, with TRBD1 matching 7 bases. J gave up 0 bases and V 3 bases, and 2 bases lay outside the gene matches. Germline CDR1 is MNHEY and CDR2 is SMNVEV (reference sequence). This CDR3 is 15 amino acids long. This chain's CDR3 is CASSLDRSSYNEQFF. CDR3 coding DNA: TGTGCCAGCAGTTTGGACAGGAGCTCCTACAATGAGCAGTTCTTC.

The V gene is TRBV9, the J gene TRBJ2-7, with 7 bases that match TRBD2. The CDR3 consists of 14 residues. The junction had 3 bases not matched to a gene; V was cut back by 1 base and J by 2 bases. In germline, CDR1 is SGDLS, CDR2 YYNGEE. CDR3 region: CASSVTSAAYEQYF. The CDR3 bases are TGTGCCAGCAGCGTAACTAGCGCCGCCTACGAGCAGTACTTC.

There are a few counts of this clone. V gene TRBV19 combines with J gene TRBJ2-5, with D unclear. With 4 bases removed from V and 0 bases from J, the gap between germline ends came to 9 bases. This CDR3 is built from 14 residues. Per the germline V gene, CDR1 is LNHDA and CDR2 is SQIVND (reference sequence). The CDR3 spells CASSNQANQETQYF. CDR3 nucleotide sequence: TGTGCCAGTAGTAATCAGGCCAACCAAGAGACCCAGTACTTC.

The chain combines TRBV2 with TRBJ1-1; D gene uncertain. The germline V gene has CDR1 SNHLY and CDR2 FYNNEI. The ends were cut back, 5 bases at V and 1 base at J, with 11 bases in the middle. The CDR3 consists of 14 residues. The CDR3 sequence is CASSPQVPNTEAFF. CDR3 in DNA: TGTGCCAGCAGTCCCCAGGTTCCGAACACTGAAGCTTTCTTT.

The chain is built from TRBV11-2 and TRBJ1-1; D gene ambiguous. The germline gives CDR1 SGHAT, CDR2 FQNNGV. Trimming left V 5 bases short and J 1 base short, with 20 bases between. CDR3 length equals 17 residues. In DNA, the CDR3 is TGTGCCAGCAGCCCTAGTAGGTTCCGGCGGAGGAACACTGAAGCTTTCTTT. This gives the protein CASSPSRFRRRNTEAFF.

The rearrangement links TRBV2 to TRBJ1-2, with D perhaps matching TRBD1 (6 bases). Trimming left V 8 bases short and J 8 bases short, with 18 bases between. Germline V lookup: CDR1 SNHLY, CDR2 FYNNEI. The CDR3 has 13 residues. CDR3 amino acids: CASSPQAGEGYTF. The DNA for the CDR3 is TGTGCCAGCTCCCCCCAGGCAGGGGAAGGCTACACCTTC.

The chain links TRBV18 to TRBJ1-4; D may be TRBD1 (5 bases). Germline CDR1 reads KGHSH; CDR2 reads LQKENI. CDR3 length: 14 residues. Trimming took off 3 bases at V and 4 bases at J, with 9 bases between the two ends. This chain's CDR3 is CASSPSQVNEKLFF. The CDR3, as DNA: TGTGCCAGCTCACCTTCACAGGTTAATGAAAAACTGTTTTTT.

The rearrangement links TRBV2 to TRBJ2-1; weak D call: TRBD2 (6 bases). The CDR3 consists of 16 residues. Germline lookup yields CDR1 SNHLY and CDR2 FYNNEI. The ends were cut back, 3 bases at V and 2 bases at J, with 14 bases in the middle. CDR3 sequence reads: CASSDLRDLTYNEQFF. The CDR3 nucleotides are TGTGCCAGCAGTGATCTTAGGGACTTGACCTACAATGAGCAGTTCTTC. The variable domain in full, with the rest retrieved from reference TRBV2 and TRBJ2-1, is EPEVTQTPSHQVTQMGQEVILRCVPISNHLYFYWYRQILGQKVEFLVSFYNNEISEKSEIFDDQFSVERPDGSNFTLKIRSTKLEDSAMYFCASSDLRDLTYNEQFFGPGTRLTVL.

The chain recombines TRBV2 with TRBJ1-1; no firm D call. The CDR3 has 14 amino acids. In germline, CDR1 is SNHLY, CDR2 FYNNEI. Trimming took 1 base from V and 1 from J, leaving 7 bases between them. DNA of the CDR3: TGTGCCAGCAGTGAAGGACGGGGGAACACTGAAGCTTTCTTT. This gives the protein CASSEGRGNTEAFF.